Sequencing of this T cell receptor (beta chain) was carried out in a study of blood T cells in healthy people across ages. Study-level points and caveats: When set beside aged donors, long-lived donors presented more naive CD4+ cells and higher diversity. Age advanced and TCR beta diversity per million T cells fell, roughly linearly.

Germline CDR1 MDHEN, CDR2 SYDVKM. The CDR3 covers 12 residues. V shed 7 bases and J shed 2 bases, with 9 bases lying between them. Alongside a J-beta primer mix, a sample-barcoded 5' primer served in a second PCR lasting about 7 to 12 cycles. A tag from a template-switch adaptor with 12 random nucleotides marked each cDNA molecule. TCRdb used MiXCR to reprocess the 5' RACE reads, holding one entry per CDR3 protein. The repertoire includes 600,000 to 900,000 distinct CDR3 sequences, approximately 24% of them detected once, and about 3% sits in the top ten. This clonotype was found a few times. Its antigen remains unidentified. The same data also contributed to another study, on T cells of mothers and their children. From that study: For the second PCR, the M1S primer put in sample barcodes and 2-4 random nucleotides.

V usage is TRBV28 and J usage is TRBJ2-7; a possible D gene is TRBD1 (6 bases). This receptor was obtained from a boy between 5 and 17 years old in good health. The sequenced material came from blood. The DNA for the CDR3 is TGTGCCAGCATGCAGGGGACCTACGAGCAGTACTTC. Amino acids: CASMQGTYEQYF.